This TCR beta chain was sequenced during a study of T cell changes during pregnancy in multiple sclerosis. This CDR3 is built from 18 residues. Trimming took off 0 bases at V and 2 bases at J, with 20 bases between the two ends. The V gene's germline CDR1 is SGHTS and CDR2 YDEGEE. TCRdb keeps only in-frame clones here, not all; method: immunoSEQ multiplex PCR. The repertoire consists of around 92,000 clones, with about 93% occurring once and the leading ten covering 3.5% to 4.5%. The chain combines TRBV5-8 with TRBJ1-1, with a possible D match to TRBD1 (6 bases). The sequence was collected from a female donor with multiple sclerosis, enrolled in a pregnancy study. Specimen: peripheral blood, collected in the first trimester of pregnancy. CDR3 DNA: TGTGCCAGCAGCTTGGTTGTCAGGGGTATTTCGGGAAACACTGAAGCTTTCTTT. Translating it yields CASSLVVRGISGNTEAFF.